The rows below give T cell receptor beta chains drawn from one sample of a study of control samples from healthy donors and cancer patients. Sequenced by immunoSEQ multiplex PCR; TCRdb stores in-frame clones only, minus some. The sample has 60,000 to 95,000 clones; more than 75% are singletons. Sequencing was done on a sample of blood. The receptors originated from a man aged 50 to 59 in good health. Each CDR3 is given without its conserved first and last residue. Each record gives: V gene, J gene, clone size, CDR3 protein. For some rows the clone size is stated as once, few or many, or as a class when expanded; others skip it.

V gene: TRBV6-1; J gene: TRBJ1-6; clone size: few; CDR3 protein: ASSENRVNSPLH
V gene: TRBV6-5; J gene: TRBJ1-1; clone size: -; CDR3 protein: ASSHYRGQNTEAF
V gene: TRBV5-1; J gene: TRBJ1-5; clone size: once; CDR3 protein: ASSLEAGRDQPQH
V gene: TRBV7-2; J gene: TRBJ2-3; clone size: -; CDR3 protein: ASSPLITDTQY
V gene: TRBV27; J gene: TRBJ1-2; clone size: -; CDR3 protein: ASSARTGEGGYT
V gene: TRBV7-2; J gene: TRBJ1-4; clone size: -; CDR3 protein: ASSLSGQPNEKLF
V gene: TRBV5-8; J gene: TRBJ1-1; clone size: -; CDR3 protein: ASSWSWGATEAF
V gene: TRBV27; J gene: TRBJ2-1; clone size: once; CDR3 protein: ASSPDLAGVSYNEQF
V gene: TRBV3-1/TRBV3-2; J gene: TRBJ2-7; clone size: -; CDR3 protein: ASSQAPRDTYEQY
V gene: TRBV6-1; J gene: TRBJ1-3; clone size: few; CDR3 protein: ASSERAGGLVDTIY
V gene: TRBV7-9; J gene: TRBJ2-6; clone size: -; CDR3 protein: ASSLAGANVLT
V gene: TRBV16; J gene: TRBJ2-5; clone size: -; CDR3 protein: ASSQSRTPRETQY
V gene: TRBV7-9; J gene: TRBJ2-1; clone size: -; CDR3 protein: ASSLGGQVPYNEQF
V gene: TRBV4-3; J gene: TRBJ1-2; clone size: -; CDR3 protein: ASSQDFVSGGVGYT
V gene: TRBV5-1; J gene: TRBJ2-1; clone size: -; CDR3 protein: ASRGQGGEQF
V gene: TRBV19; J gene: TRBJ2-2; clone size: -; CDR3 protein: ASSIGGSGAGELF
V gene: TRBV9; J gene: TRBJ2-7; clone size: once; CDR3 protein: ASSGGTVGYEQY
V gene: TRBV6-2/TRBV6-3; J gene: TRBJ2-3; clone size: -; CDR3 protein: ASSYLAGGSSTDTQY
V gene: TRBV2; J gene: TRBJ2-7; clone size: -; CDR3 protein: ASSARVSYEQY
V gene: TRBV5-1; J gene: TRBJ1-4; clone size: -; CDR3 protein: ASSFGQYEKLF
V gene: TRBV11-3; J gene: TRBJ2-5; clone size: -; CDR3 protein: ASRPGRRPQETQY
V gene: TRBV10-3; J gene: TRBJ1-1; clone size: few; CDR3 protein: AIRGQGGNPEAF
V gene: TRBV9; J gene: TRBJ1-1; clone size: -; CDR3 protein: ASSVALSGTEAF
V gene: TRBV19; J gene: TRBJ2-5; clone size: once; CDR3 protein: ASSSGVGETQY
V gene: TRBV11-2; J gene: TRBJ2-1; clone size: -; CDR3 protein: ASSLAGQGGYNEQF
V gene: TRBV5-4; J gene: TRBJ1-1; clone size: few; CDR3 protein: ASSLIRGLNTEAF
V gene: TRBV30; J gene: TRBJ2-7; clone size: -; CDR3 protein: AWSPWTVPYEQY
V gene: TRBV19; J gene: TRBJ2-7; clone size: -; CDR3 protein: ASSGTGTVHYEQY
V gene: TRBV6-5; J gene: TRBJ2-2; clone size: -; CDR3 protein: ALKRGRVNGELF
V gene: TRBV19; J gene: TRBJ2-1; clone size: -; CDR3 protein: ASSIGSPGAVYNEQF
V gene: TRBV28; J gene: TRBJ2-1; clone size: -; CDR3 protein: ASTPGSYNEQF
V gene: TRBV27; J gene: TRBJ2-3; clone size: once; CDR3 protein: ASSLSTGNTQY
V gene: TRBV7-2; J gene: TRBJ2-1; clone size: once; CDR3 protein: ASSLTERGPLGEQF
V gene: TRBV9; J gene: TRBJ2-1; clone size: -; CDR3 protein: ASSTSGRDEQF
V gene: TRBV15; J gene: TRBJ2-7; clone size: -; CDR3 protein: ATSSFSAGEEQY
V gene: TRBV9; J gene: TRBJ2-7; clone size: medium-sized; CDR3 protein: ASSPAGVPHEQY
V gene: TRBV14; J gene: TRBJ2-7; clone size: -; CDR3 protein: ASSPGDYYEQY
V gene: TRBV12-3/TRBV12-4; J gene: TRBJ1-1; clone size: -; CDR3 protein: ASRSGQGVEAF
V gene: TRBV30; J gene: TRBJ2-2; clone size: -; CDR3 protein: AWRWSGELF
V gene: TRBV19; J gene: TRBJ1-5; clone size: -; CDR3 protein: ASSKRQANQPQH
V gene: TRBV7-9; J gene: TRBJ2-4; clone size: -; CDR3 protein: ASSPDGLAKNIQY
V gene: TRBV6-5; J gene: TRBJ2-2; clone size: -; CDR3 protein: ASSFTGIQTGELF
V gene: TRBV6-6; J gene: TRBJ2-1; clone size: -; CDR3 protein: ASSPSGEQF
V gene: TRBV12-3/TRBV12-4; J gene: TRBJ1-2; clone size: -; CDR3 protein: ASSLGRIYGYT
V gene: TRBV15; J gene: TRBJ2-1; clone size: -; CDR3 protein: ATSRGFGTGGRRSYNEQF
V gene: TRBV6-5; J gene: TRBJ2-2; clone size: -; CDR3 protein: ASSSQGAGTGELF
V gene: TRBV27; J gene: TRBJ2-2; clone size: once; CDR3 protein: ASSGTGNTGELF
V gene: TRBV5-1; J gene: TRBJ2-5; clone size: -; CDR3 protein: ASRSGERETQY
V gene: TRBV5-5; J gene: TRBJ1-2; clone size: -; CDR3 protein: ASSPGTPANYGYT
V gene: TRBV15; J gene: TRBJ2-1; clone size: -; CDR3 protein: ATSSPRGEAAEQF
V gene: TRBV7-2; J gene: TRBJ1-4; clone size: -; CDR3 protein: ASSKDRGGNEKLF
V gene: TRBV9; J gene: TRBJ1-2; clone size: -; CDR3 protein: ASSGRGGANYGYT
V gene: TRBV28; J gene: TRBJ2-1; clone size: -; CDR3 protein: ASSPYSYNEQF
V gene: TRBV6-2/TRBV6-3; J gene: TRBJ2-1; clone size: -; CDR3 protein: ASSPGGRGLGNEQF
V gene: TRBV7-6; J gene: TRBJ2-7; clone size: -; CDR3 protein: ASSLTSGTGWGEQY
V gene: TRBV5-4; J gene: TRBJ2-1; clone size: once; CDR3 protein: ASSAKRTSGSFNEQF
V gene: TRBV27; J gene: TRBJ1-2; clone size: few; CDR3 protein: ASSLSGQGLSGYT
V gene: TRBV19; J gene: TRBJ2-2; clone size: -; CDR3 protein: ASSITSGIAGELF
V gene: TRBV28; J gene: TRBJ1-2; clone size: -; CDR3 protein: ASSRNYGYT
V gene: TRBV5-4; J gene: TRBJ2-7; clone size: -; CDR3 protein: ASSLFSGGSSYEQY